A single sample gave rise to the 32 T cell receptor beta chains below, sequenced in a study of early T cells in non-severe SARS-CoV-2 infection. One entry per CDR3 protein, called by TCRdb with MiXCR from the 5' RACE reads. The data hold roughly 58,000 distinct CDR3 sequences, with around 13% observed a single time. Material: whole blood. The receptors come from an adult who was a healthcare worker with PCR-confirmed SARS-CoV-2 infection or an uninfected control (not recorded which).

The CDR3 loop reads CSGNHQETQYF. The CDR3 nucleotides are TGCAGTGGGAATCATCAAGAGACCCAGTACTTC. The V and J genes are TRBV29-1 and TRBJ2-5; D is undetermined. The CDR3 has 11 amino acids. The V gene's germline CDR1 is SQVTM and CDR2 ANQGSEA. The whole variable domain, remainder taken from reference TRBV29-1 and TRBJ2-5, is SAVISQKPSRDICQRGTSLTIQCQVDSQVTMMFWYRQQPGQSLTLIATANQGSEATYESGFVIDKFPISRPNLTFSTLTVSNMSPEDSSIYLCSGNHQETQYFGPGTRLLVL.

The gene calls are TRBV13 and TRBJ2-5; 12 bases align to TRBD1. Trimming removed 5 bases from V and 4 bases from J; junction bases left unmatched: 8. The CDR3 covers 16 residues. Per germline, CDR1 PRHDT and CDR2 FYEKMQ (reference sequence). CDR3 bases: TGTGCCAGCAGCGCGGGGGGACAGGGGGCAAGAGAGACCCAGTACTTC. This sequence encodes CASSAGGQGARETQYF. Together with reference TRBV13 and TRBJ2-5, the CDR3 gives the full variable domain: AAGVIQSPRHLIKEKRETATLKCYPIPRHDTVYWYQQGPGQDPQFLISFYEKMQSDKGSIPDRFSAQQFSDYHSELNMSSLELGDSALYFCASSAGGQGARETQYFGPGTRLLVL.

The chain couples TRBV7-6 to TRBJ1-2; D gene unclear. This CDR3 contains 13 residues. Deletions cut 1 base from V and 2 bases from J, with 5 bases between. The germline V gene has CDR1 SGHVS and CDR2 FNYEAQ. Here the CDR3 reads CASSLEENYGYTF. The CDR3 nucleotides are TGTGCCAGCAGCTTAGAGGAGAACTATGGCTACACCTTC.

This clonotype was counted a few times. The gene calls are TRBV5-1 and TRBJ2-1, with 7 nucleotides matching TRBD2. This CDR3 has 11 residues. Trimming removed 2 bases from V and 13 bases from J; junction bases left unmatched: 3. Germline CDR1 is SGHRS and CDR2 is YFSETQ. The CDR3 DNA reads TGCGCCAGCAGCTTCCTAGCGGTTCAGTTCTTC. Translating it yields CASSFLAVQFF.

In its sample, this clonotype was seen a few times. The J gene is TRBJ1-2, the V gene TRBV12-3 or TRBV12-4, with unresolved D. This CDR3 comprises 14 residues. Trimming cost V 3 bases and J 2 bases, with 10 bases left between them. The CDR3 region has the DNA TGTGCCAGCAGTTTTGGACTGGAGAACTATGGCTACACCTTC. It encodes CASSFGLENYGYTF.

This clonotype came up many times. The chain joins TRBV12-3 or TRBV12-4 to TRBJ1-6; D perhaps matches TRBD1 (5 bases). V gave up 8 bases and J gave up 9 bases, with 14 bases separating them. This CDR3 is built from 13 residues. The CDR3 region has the DNA TGTGCCAGCCGTGGAGGGGCCGTTTCACCCCTCCACTTT. This sequence encodes CASRGGAVSPLHF.

This sequence joins TRBV29-1 and TRBJ1-2; D is undetermined. This CDR3 has 11 residues. Trimming removed 4 bases from V and 11 bases from J, with 14 bases in between. CDR1 is SQVTM, CDR2 ANQGSEA, per germline. CDR3 region: CSVASLASYTF. The CDR3 DNA is TGCAGCGTTGCCTCTCTCGCTTCTTACACCTTC.

This clonotype appeared many times. This chain joins TRBV9 and TRBJ2-3; 8 bases map to TRBD2. Per germline, CDR1 SGDLS and CDR2 YYNGEE. V lost 4 bases and J lost 5; bases outside the gene matches: 9. CDR3 length: 15 amino acids. Here the CDR3 reads CASSPREGEIDTQYF. Here the CDR3 DNA reads TGTGCCAGCAGCCCCCGGGAGGGGGAAATAGATACGCAGTATTTT.

The chain is built from TRBV3-1 and TRBJ2-1; TRBD1 matches 8 bases. Germline CDR1 and CDR2: LGHDT and YNNKEL (reference sequence). The CDR3 contains 16 residues. Trimming took 4 bases from V and 3 from J; bases not matched to a gene: 8. CDR3 loop: CASSLATGGFYNEQFF. The CDR3 region has the DNA TGTGCCAGCAGCCTCGCCACAGGGGGATTCTACAATGAGCAGTTCTTC.

This rearrangement joins TRBV6-4 to TRBJ2-1; D might be TRBD2 (6 bases). V lost 8 bases, J lost 4 bases, and 12 bases lay in between. CDR1 and CDR2 (germline): MRHNA, SNTAGT. The CDR3 consists of 13 residues. The CDR3 coding sequence is TGTGCCAGCGCCGCGGGGATGTACAATGAGCAGTTCTTC. It specifies CASAAGMYNEQFF.

This clonotype has more than one count but fewer than ten. CDR3 loop: CASSLPDTKNIQYF. The DNA of the CDR3 is TGCGCCAGCAGCTTGCCGGATACCAAAAACATTCAGTACTTC. The chain joins TRBV5-1 to TRBJ2-4; D is uncertain. The germline CDR1 and CDR2 sequences are SGHRS and YFSETQ. CDR3 length: 14 amino acids. With 1 base removed from V and 2 bases from J, the gap between germline ends came to 7 bases.

V and J are TRBV10-3 and TRBJ2-1; D tentatively reads TRBD1 or TRBD2 (5 bases each). The CDR3 runs 15 residues. The V gene's germline CDR1 is ENHRY and CDR2 SYGVKD. Trimming took 7 bases from V and 6 from J, leaving 19 bases between them. CDR3 sequence: CAIKSAGTVSNEQFF. The CDR3 coding sequence is TGTGCCATCAAATCCGCAGGGACGGTTAGCAATGAGCAGTTCTTC.

This clonotype was recorded a few times. CDR3 in DNA: TGTGCCAGCAGCTTTTGGGGCTACGAGCAGTACTTC. Protein product: CASSFWGYEQYF. The chain combines TRBV7-9 with TRBJ2-7; D not resolved. The V and J ends lost 3 bases and 3 bases respectively, with 6 bases between them. CDR3 length equals 12 residues. Germline CDR1 SEHNR, CDR2 FQNEAQ (reference sequence). Using reference TRBV7-9 and TRBJ2-7 for the parts outside the CDR3, the full variable domain is DTGVSQNPRHKITKRGQNVTFRCDPISEHNRLYWYRQTLGQGPEFLTYFQNEAQLEKSRLLSDRFSAERPKGSFSTLEIQRTEQGDSAMYLCASSFWGYEQYFGPGTRLTVT.

This clonotype was counted a single time. This chain joins TRBV6-4 and TRBJ2-1; D uncertain. Trimming took off 4 bases at V and 2 bases at J, with 9 bases between the two ends. The V gene's germline CDR1 is MRHNA and CDR2 SNTAGT. This CDR3 has 14 amino acids. CDR3 sequence: CASSGDPTYNEQFF. Here the CDR3 DNA reads TGTGCCAGCAGTGGGGATCCAACCTACAATGAGCAGTTCTTC.

About this clonotype: Being one base from a much bigger clone, this may be a read error. The chain links TRBV11-2 to TRBJ2-1; tentatively, D is TRBD2 (5 bases). Trimming removed 4 bases at V and 0 bases at J, with 10 bases between. Germline assignment: CDR1 SGHAT and CDR2 FQNNGV. The CDR3 consists of 15 residues. The CDR3 DNA follows: TGTGCCAGCAGCTCGACGGGGAGCTCCTACAATGAGCAGTTCTTC. It is translated as CASSSTGSSYNEQFF.

The V gene is TRBV6-4, the J gene TRBJ2-1, with 8 bases fitting TRBD2. The CDR3 has 15 residues. In germline, CDR1 is MRHNA, CDR2 SNTAGT. Trimming at V came to 5 bases and at J to 4 bases, leaving 7 bases not matched to a gene. The CDR3 sequence is CASSPRGGTYNEQFF. For the CDR3, the DNA is TGTGCCAGCAGTCCCCGGGGGGGGACTTACAATGAGCAGTTCTTC.

This clonotype was detected many times. This sequence joins TRBV4-2 and TRBJ2-5; 8 bases map to TRBD2. This CDR3 comprises 18 residues. The V gene end was trimmed by 2 bases and the J gene end by 2 bases; junction bases not matched to a gene: 13. From germline, CDR1 is LGHNA and CDR2 YNFKEQ. The CDR3 nucleotides read TGTGCCAGCAGCCAAAAGGTGCTTAGCGGGGACCGGCAAGAGACCCAGTACTTC. Amino acids: CASSQKVLSGDRQETQYF.

In this sample, this clonotype turned up many times. The J gene is TRBJ1-1, the V gene TRBV20-1; 9 bases fit TRBD1. The CDR3 runs 14 residues. CDR1 is DFQATT and CDR2 is SNEGSKA in the germline V gene (reference sequence). The V segment lost 6 bases and the J segment 1 base; nucleotides outside the gene matches: 6. CDR3 sequence (DNA): TGCAGTGCGCCAACAGGGGGCCGGAACACTGAAGCTTTCTTT. This gives the protein CSAPTGGRNTEAFF.

The J gene is TRBJ2-5, the V gene TRBV12-3 or TRBV12-4; D may be TRBD2 (5 bases). V dropped 3 bases and J dropped 0 bases, with 11 bases sitting between them. The CDR3 covers 15 residues. For the CDR3, the DNA is TGTGCCAGCAGTTTTCGGACTTCGTACCAAGAGACCCAGTACTTC. Its protein product is CASSFRTSYQETQYF.

The CDR3 sequence: CSAMATEEQYF. The CDR3 DNA is TGCAGTGCTATGGCGACAGAAGAGCAGTACTTC. The rearrangement joins TRBV20-1 to TRBJ2-7; tentatively, D is TRBD1 (5 bases). This CDR3 contains 11 residues. Germline CDR1 and CDR2: DFQATT and SNEGSKA (reference sequence). Trimming removed 4 bases at V and 7 bases at J, with 11 bases between.

This clonotype was counted once. CDR3 sequence: CASSPPGQGSNVLTF. The CDR3 DNA reads TGTGCCAGCAGCCCCCCGGGACAGGGGTCCAACGTCCTGACTTTC. This sequence joins TRBV3-1 and TRBJ2-6, with TRBD1 matching 10 bases. CDR3 length equals 15 residues. The J segment lost 8 bases and the V segment lost 4 bases, leaving 5 bases of the junction unmatched. Germline CDR1 reads LGHDT; CDR2 reads YNNKEL (reference sequence).

There are many counts of this clonotype. The CDR3 is CASSPQISGGAGEQFF. The CDR3, as DNA: TGTGCCAGCTCACCTCAAATTAGCGGGGGGGCCGGTGAGCAGTTCTTC. This chain links TRBV18 with TRBJ2-1; the match to TRBD2 covers 11 bases. The CDR3 totals 16 residues. From germline, CDR1 is KGHSH and CDR2 LQKENI. The junction had 10 bases not matched to a gene; V was cut back by 3 bases and J by 9 bases.

There are a few counts of this clonotype. The chain uses TRBV25-1 and TRBJ2-3; D may be TRBD1 (6 bases). Trimming took off 1 base at V and 2 bases at J, with 10 bases between the two ends. Germline V gene data show CDR1 as MGHDK and CDR2 as SYGVNS. The length of the CDR3 is 15 residues. The CDR3 loop is CASSELVGATDTQYF. The DNA for the CDR3 is TGTGCCAGCAGTGAATTGGTGGGGGCCACAGATACGCAGTATTTT. Together with reference TRBV25-1 and TRBJ2-3, the CDR3 gives the full variable domain: EADIYQTPRYLVIGTGKKITLECSQTMGHDKMYWYQQDPGMELHLIHYSYGVNSTEKGDLSSESTVSRIRTEHFPLTLESARPSHTSQYLCASSELVGATDTQYFGPGTRLTVL.

This clonotype was found many times. This sequence joins TRBV4-2 and TRBJ1-2; D is uncertain. CDR1 is LGHNA and CDR2 is YNFKEQ in the germline V gene. The CDR3 consists of 14 residues. V was cut by 0 bases and J by 7 bases, with 12 bases left in between. The DNA of the CDR3 is TGTGCCAGCAGCCAAGAGCATGGGGAAACTGGCTACACCTTC. This translates into CASSQEHGETGYTF.

This chain uses TRBV7-6 with TRBJ1-2; D may be TRBD1 (5 bases). Between the trimmed V and J ends, which lost 4 bases and 2 bases, there was a span of 11 bases. The germline CDR1 and CDR2 sequences are SGHVS and FNYEAQ. There are 14 residues in the CDR3. Here the CDR3 DNA reads TGTGCCAGCAGCTCGGGACGGAGAAACTATGGCTACACCTTC. Its protein is CASSSGRRNYGYTF. The full variable domain, completed using reference TRBV7-6 and TRBJ1-2, is GAGVSQSPRYKVTKRGQDVALRCDPISGHVSLYWYRQALGQGPEFLTYFNYEAQQDKSGLPNDRFSAERPEGSISTLTIQRTEQRDSAMYRCASSSGRRNYGYTFGSGTRLTVV.

The chain uses TRBV3-1 and TRBJ1-1; possible D gene TRBD1, 6 bases. The length of the CDR3 is 13 residues. V lost 3 bases and J 3 bases, leaving 8 bases between the germline ends. CDR1 is LGHDT, CDR2 YNNKEL, per germline (reference sequence). The CDR3, as DNA: TGTGCCAGCAGCCAGGGGGGCGACACTGAAGCTTTCTTT. Translated: CASSQGGDTEAFF.

This chain uses TRBV6-1 with TRBJ2-2; the D gene is possibly TRBD1 (6 bases). V lost 0 bases, J lost 1 base, and 9 bases lay in between. This CDR3 is built from 16 residues. CDR1 and CDR2 (germline): MNHNS, SASEGT. CDR3 sequence (DNA): TGTGCCAGCAGTGAAGCCGGGACACAGAACACCGGGGAGCTGTTTTTT. Protein sequence: CASSEAGTQNTGELFF.

In this sample, this clonotype turned up a few times. The chain uses TRBV19 and TRBJ2-7; D is possibly TRBD2 (5 bases). This CDR3 is 17 amino acids long. The germline gives CDR1 LNHDA, CDR2 SQIVND (reference sequence). The V end was cut by 3 bases, the J end by 2 bases, with 20 bases between. The CDR3 DNA sequence: TGTGCCAGTAGTATTACACGAGCCGGGATCGGGGCCTACGAGCAGTACTTC. It translates to CASSITRAGIGAYEQYF.

The sample holds a few counts of this clonotype. The V call is TRBV4-3, the J call TRBJ2-5, with D perhaps matching TRBD2 (5 bases). Between the trimmed V and J ends, which lost 0 bases and 4 bases, there was a span of 6 bases. CDR1 LGHNA and CDR2 YSLEER come from the germline V gene. The CDR3 loop spans 13 amino acids. The CDR3 is CASSQDRGETQYF. As DNA, the CDR3 is TGCGCCAGCAGCCAAGATCGGGGAGAGACCCAGTACTTC.

This clonotype was counted ten times or more. This chain connects TRBV6-5 to TRBJ1-5; 7 bases line up with TRBD1. CDR1 is MNHEY, CDR2 SVGAGI, per germline. The V gene end was trimmed by 4 bases and the J gene end by 7 bases; junction bases not matched to a gene: 7. This CDR3 contains 14 residues. CDR3 sequence reads: CASSSGGVLQPQHF. In nucleotides, the CDR3 is TGTGCCAGCAGTTCAGGGGGGGTTCTACAGCCCCAGCATTTT.

The chain recombines TRBV25-1 with TRBJ2-7, with D possibly being TRBD2 (7 bases). The CDR3 is 19 amino acids. The germline V and J ends were trimmed by 0 bases and 0 bases, with 21 bases remaining between them. Germline assignment: CDR1 MGHDK and CDR2 SYGVNS. CDR3 region: CASSEYGGGLAAGSYEQYF. DNA of the CDR3: TGTGCCAGCAGTGAATATGGGGGGGGCCTAGCGGCCGGCTCCTACGAGCAGTACTTC.

Ten or more counts support this clonotype. This sequence joins TRBV6-2 or TRBV6-3 and TRBJ2-3; D uncertain. The CDR3 covers 14 residues. Trimming left V 6 bases short and J 4 bases short, with 14 bases between. The germline V gene has CDR1 MNHEY and CDR2 SVGEGT. DNA of the CDR3: TGTGCCAGCAGGGGGTTGATATCGGCAGATACGCAGTATTTT. As protein: CASRGLISADTQYF.